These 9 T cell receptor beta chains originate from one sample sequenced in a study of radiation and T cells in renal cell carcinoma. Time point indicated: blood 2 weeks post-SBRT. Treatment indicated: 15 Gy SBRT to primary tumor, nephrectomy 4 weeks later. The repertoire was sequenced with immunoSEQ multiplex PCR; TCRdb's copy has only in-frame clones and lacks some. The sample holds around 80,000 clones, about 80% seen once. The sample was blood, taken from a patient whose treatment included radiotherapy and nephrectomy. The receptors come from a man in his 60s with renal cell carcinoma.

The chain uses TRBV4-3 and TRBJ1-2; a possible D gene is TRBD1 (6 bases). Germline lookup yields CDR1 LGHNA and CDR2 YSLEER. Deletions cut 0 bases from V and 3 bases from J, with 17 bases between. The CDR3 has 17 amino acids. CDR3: CASSQDLFGGGHYGYTF. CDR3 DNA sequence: TGCGCCAGCAGCCAAGATTTGTTCGGCGGGGGCCACTATGGCTACACCTTC.

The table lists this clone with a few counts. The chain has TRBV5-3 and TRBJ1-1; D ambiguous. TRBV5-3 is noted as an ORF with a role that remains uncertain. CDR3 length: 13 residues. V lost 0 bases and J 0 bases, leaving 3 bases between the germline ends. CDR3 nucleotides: TGTGCCAGAAGCTTGGCGTTGAACACTGAAGCTTTCTTT. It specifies CARSLALNTEAFF.

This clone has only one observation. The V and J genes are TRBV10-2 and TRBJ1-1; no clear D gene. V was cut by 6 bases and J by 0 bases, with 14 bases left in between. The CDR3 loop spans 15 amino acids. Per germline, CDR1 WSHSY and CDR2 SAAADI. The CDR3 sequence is CASSEGAWMNTEAFF. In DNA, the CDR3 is TGCGCCAGCAGCGAAGGAGCTTGGATGAACACTGAAGCTTTCTTT.

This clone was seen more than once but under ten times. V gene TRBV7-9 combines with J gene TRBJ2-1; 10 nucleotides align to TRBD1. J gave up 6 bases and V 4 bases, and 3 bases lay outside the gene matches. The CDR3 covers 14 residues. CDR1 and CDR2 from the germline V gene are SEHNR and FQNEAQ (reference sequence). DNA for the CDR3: TGTGCCAGCAGCTCTAGGACAGGGGGCAATGAGCAGTTCTTC. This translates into CASSSRTGGNEQFF.

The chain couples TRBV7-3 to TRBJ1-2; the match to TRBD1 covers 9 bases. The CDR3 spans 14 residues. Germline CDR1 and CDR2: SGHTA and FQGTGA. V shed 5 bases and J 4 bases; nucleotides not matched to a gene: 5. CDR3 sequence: CASSLSGQGYGYTF. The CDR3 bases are TGTGCCAGCAGCCTTTCGGGACAGGGCTATGGCTACACCTTC.

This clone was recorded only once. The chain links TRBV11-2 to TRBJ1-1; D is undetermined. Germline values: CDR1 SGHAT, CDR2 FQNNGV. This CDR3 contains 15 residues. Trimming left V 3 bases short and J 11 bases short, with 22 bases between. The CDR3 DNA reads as TGTGCCAGCAGCTTTAATACTCGGGGATCTCTCTCGGCTTTCTTT. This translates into CASSFNTRGSLSAFF.

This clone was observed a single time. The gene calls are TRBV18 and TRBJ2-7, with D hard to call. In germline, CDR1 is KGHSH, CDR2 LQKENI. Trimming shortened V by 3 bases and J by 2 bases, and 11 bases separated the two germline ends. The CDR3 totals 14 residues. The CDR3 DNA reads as TGTGCCAGCTCACCTCCCGGAAAGCCCTACGAGCAGTACTTC. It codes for CASSPPGKPYEQYF. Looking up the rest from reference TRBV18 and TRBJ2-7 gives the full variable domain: NAGVMQNPRHLVRRRGQEARLRCSPMKGHSHVYWYRQLPEEGLKFMVYLQKENIIDESGMPKERFSAEFPKEGPSILRIQQVVRGDSAAYFCASSPPGKPYEQYFGPGTRLTVT.

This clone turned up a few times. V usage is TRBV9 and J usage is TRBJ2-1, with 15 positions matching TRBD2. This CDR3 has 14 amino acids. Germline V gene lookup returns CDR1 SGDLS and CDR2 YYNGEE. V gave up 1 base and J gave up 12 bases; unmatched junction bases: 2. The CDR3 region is CASSVRTSGGAQFF. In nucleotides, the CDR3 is TGTGCCAGCAGCGTACGGACTAGCGGGGGGGCGCAGTTCTTC.

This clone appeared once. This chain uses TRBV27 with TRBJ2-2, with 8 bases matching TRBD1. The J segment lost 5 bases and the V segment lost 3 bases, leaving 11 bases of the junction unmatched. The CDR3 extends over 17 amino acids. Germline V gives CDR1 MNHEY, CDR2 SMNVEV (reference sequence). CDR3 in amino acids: CASSLGIRGRKTGELFF. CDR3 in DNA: TGTGCCAGCAGTTTGGGGATCAGGGGGCGAAAAACCGGGGAGCTGTTTTTT.